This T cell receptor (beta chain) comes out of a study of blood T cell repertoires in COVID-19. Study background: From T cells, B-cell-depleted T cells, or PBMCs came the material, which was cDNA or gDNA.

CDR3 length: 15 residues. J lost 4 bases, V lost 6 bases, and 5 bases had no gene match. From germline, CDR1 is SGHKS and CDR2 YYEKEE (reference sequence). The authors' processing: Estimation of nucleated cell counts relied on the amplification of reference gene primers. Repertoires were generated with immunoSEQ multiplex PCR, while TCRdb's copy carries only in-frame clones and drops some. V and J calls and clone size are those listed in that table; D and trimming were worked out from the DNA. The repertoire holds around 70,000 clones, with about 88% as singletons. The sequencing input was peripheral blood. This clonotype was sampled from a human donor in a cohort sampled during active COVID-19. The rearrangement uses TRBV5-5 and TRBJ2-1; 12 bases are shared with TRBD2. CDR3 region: CASTRLAGVYNEQFF. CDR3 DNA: TGTGCCAGCACCCGACTAGCGGGGGTTTACAATGAGCAGTTCTTC.